These 10 T cell receptor beta chains originate from one sample sequenced in a study of cytomegalovirus exposure and HLA in healthy donors. It was with 60 Vbeta and 13 Jbeta primers that the PCR ran. Produced via immunoSEQ multiplex PCR; TCRdb's table is partial and in-frame only. The data show some 160,000 clones, 84% seen once. Sequences were obtained from PBMCs. These receptors originate from a young man in good health and CMV-seronegative.

J is TRBJ1-3 and V is TRBV2; no reliable D call. CDR1 is SNHLY and CDR2 is FYNNEI in the germline V gene. There are 14 residues in the CDR3. Trimming took off 3 bases at V and 1 base at J, with 7 bases between the two ends. The CDR3 DNA reads as TGTGCCAGCAGTGAGCGGGGTTCTGGAAACACCATATATTTT. Protein: CASSERGSGNTIYF.

The J gene is TRBJ1-6, the V gene TRBV12-5; perhaps TRBD1 as D (5 bases). The CDR3 is 17 amino acids. Germline V lookup: CDR1 LGHNT, CDR2 FRNRAP. The V end was cut by 4 bases, the J end by 6 bases, with 19 bases between. CDR3 sequence (DNA): TGTGCTAGTGGTTGGGATCCCACGGACACAGTTAATTCACCCCTCCACTTT. Translation: CASGWDPTDTVNSPLHF.

Only a few counts were recorded for this clone. J is TRBJ2-7 and V is TRBV5-1; 12 nucleotides match TRBD1. The CDR3 is 18 amino acids. Germline values: CDR1 SGHRS, CDR2 YFSETQ. V shed 4 bases, J shed 2 bases, and the junction held 13 bases outside the gene matches. The CDR3 DNA follows: TGCGCCAGCAGCCCAGGGACAGGGGGCGCCGCCTTGCCCTACGAGCAGTACTTC. Translating gives CASSPGTGGAALPYEQYF.

The chain combines TRBV5-1 with TRBJ2-3; 7 nucleotides match TRBD2. The V segment lost 6 bases and the J segment 3 bases; nucleotides outside the gene matches: 10. This CDR3 has 15 amino acids. Germline lookup yields CDR1 SGHRS and CDR2 YFSETQ. The CDR3 is CASTRGGGKTDTQYF. DNA for the CDR3: TGCGCCAGCACAAGAGGCGGGGGAAAGACAGATACGCAGTATTTT.

This clone was picked up a small number of times. V gene TRBV7-2 combines with J gene TRBJ2-7; D remains unclear. CDR3 size: 11 residues. Trimming took off 1 base at V and 13 bases at J, with 11 bases between the two ends. Germline CDR1 SGHTA, CDR2 FQGNSA. The CDR3 bases are TGTGCCAGCAGCTTAGTAACCCGACTCTACTTC. It translates to CASSLVTRLYF.

This chain joins TRBV5-6 and TRBJ2-5; 7 bases agree with TRBD2. CDR1 SGHDT and CDR2 YYEEEE come from the germline V gene. There are 12 residues in the CDR3. V was clipped by 3 bases and J by 4 bases; unmatched bases: 0. CDR3 sequence: CASSWGGETQYF. The DNA for the CDR3 is TGTGCCAGCAGCTGGGGGGGAGAGACCCAGTACTTC.

The chain uses TRBV5-1 and TRBJ1-1; no firm D call. CDR1 and CDR2 from the germline V gene are SGHRS and YFSETQ. Trimming removed 5 bases from V and 3 bases from J, with 11 bases in between. The CDR3 has 13 amino acids. CDR3 amino acids: CASRREMDTEAFF. DNA of the CDR3: TGCGCCAGCAGGCGGGAAATGGACACTGAAGCTTTCTTT.

The CDR3 nucleotides read TGTGCCAGCAGCTTAGATCGGAATGAGCAGTTCTTC. It is translated as CASSLDRNEQFF. V gene TRBV7-9 combines with J gene TRBJ2-1; D not certain. This CDR3 has 12 amino acids. Germline loops: CDR1 SEHNR, CDR2 FQNEAQ (reference sequence). V was shortened by 1 base and J by 7 bases, with 5 bases between the two germline ends.

The chain uses TRBV18 and TRBJ1-1; D unclear. Trimming shortened V by 3 bases and J by 3 bases, and 17 bases separated the two germline ends. The CDR3 consists of 16 residues. Germline CDR1 reads KGHSH; CDR2 reads LQKENI. The CDR3 spells CASSPGEGLFDTEAFF. The CDR3 DNA reads as TGTGCCAGCTCACCCGGTGAGGGCCTCTTCGACACTGAAGCTTTCTTT.

The chain uses TRBV19 and TRBJ1-4, with 7 bases that match TRBD1. V dropped 4 bases and J dropped 0; count of bases not matched to a gene: 11. CDR1 LNHDA and CDR2 SQIVND come from the germline V gene (reference sequence). This CDR3 has 18 residues. This chain's CDR3 is CASSTPLPGTATNEKLFF. CDR3 DNA sequence: TGTGCCAGTAGTACACCACTTCCCGGGACAGCAACTAATGAAAAACTGTTTTTT.